These 3 T cell receptor beta chains share one sample of origin, sequenced in a study of identical twins. TCRdb analysed the 5' RACE reads with MiXCR anew, one entry per CDR3 protein. Of some 300,000 distinct CDR3 sequences listed, roughly an eighth were seen once; the top ten hold more than 6%. This same sample was also part of a study on yellow fever vaccine responses in identical twins.

Input material: CD8+ T cells sorted from blood. These receptors originate from a woman aged 18-35 years in good health.

V gene TRBV20-1 combines with J gene TRBJ2-1, with 11 bases lining up with TRBD2. Germline CDR1 and CDR2: DFQATT and SNEGSKA (reference sequence). With V trimmed by 2 bases and J by 2 bases, 5 bases remained unmatched. This CDR3 comprises 16 residues. The CDR3 coding sequence is TGCAGTGCTAGACCCACTAGCGGGGGAACCTACAATGAGCAGTTCTTC. Translated, it gives CSARPTSGGTYNEQFF.

This clonotype occurred a few times. The genes are TRBV5-1 and TRBJ2-4; D not certain. Germline V gene data show CDR1 as SGHRS and CDR2 as YFSETQ. CDR3 length: 12 amino acids. Trimming left V 0 bases short and J 6 bases short, with 4 bases between. CDR3 DNA sequence: TGCGCCAGCAGCTTGGTGGGAAACATTCAGTACTTC. This sequence encodes CASSLVGNIQYF.

The V call is TRBV7-3, the J call TRBJ2-1; the D is unclear. This CDR3 is 13 amino acids long. The V end was cut by 5 bases, the J end by 8 bases, with 13 bases between. Germline V gene lookup returns CDR1 SGHTA and CDR2 FQGTGA. The CDR3 DNA follows: TGTGCCAGCAGCCCAAGGCCAGTTGATGAGCAGTTCTTC. This sequence encodes CASSPRPVDEQFF.